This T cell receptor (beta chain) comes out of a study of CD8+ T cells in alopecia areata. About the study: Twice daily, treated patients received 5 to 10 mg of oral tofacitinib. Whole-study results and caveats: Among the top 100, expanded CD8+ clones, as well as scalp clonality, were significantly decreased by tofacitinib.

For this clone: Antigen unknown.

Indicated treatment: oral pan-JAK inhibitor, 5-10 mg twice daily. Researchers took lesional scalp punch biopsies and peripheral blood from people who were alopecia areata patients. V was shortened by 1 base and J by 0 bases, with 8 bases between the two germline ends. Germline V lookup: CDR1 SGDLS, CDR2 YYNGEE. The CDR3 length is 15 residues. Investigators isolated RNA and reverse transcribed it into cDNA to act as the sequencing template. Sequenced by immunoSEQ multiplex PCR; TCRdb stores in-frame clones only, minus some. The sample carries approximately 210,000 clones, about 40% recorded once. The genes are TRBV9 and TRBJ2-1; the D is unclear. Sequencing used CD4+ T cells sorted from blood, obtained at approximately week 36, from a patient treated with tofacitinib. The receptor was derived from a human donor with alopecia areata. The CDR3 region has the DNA TGTGCCAGCAGCGTAATCTCTAGCTCCTACAATGAGCAGTTCTTC. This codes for CASSVISSSYNEQFF.